This T cell receptor beta chain was captured by sequencing in a study of blood T cell repertoires in COVID-19. Study details: The cDNA or gDNA used as material had been derived from T cells, B-cell-depleted T cells, or PBMCs.

Only a few counts were recorded for this clone. V shed 1 base, J shed 1 base, and the junction held 3 bases outside the gene matches. This CDR3 has 15 residues. CDR1 is SGHVS, CDR2 FNYEAQ, per germline. Profiled with immunoSEQ multiplex PCR; TCRdb holds only in-frame clones, not every one. Of nearly 85,000 clones in the sample, around four fifths were seen once. This receptor was obtained from a woman aged 55-69 years with acute or convalescent COVID-19. V usage is TRBV7-6 and J usage is TRBJ1-2, with 7 bases identical to TRBD1. The sequencing sample was made of peripheral blood. DNA of the CDR3: TGTGCCAGCAGCTTAGAGGGGGCTCTTAACTATGGCTACACCTTC. This gives the protein CASSLEGALNYGYTF.